This passage covers 22 T cell receptor beta chains from one sample sequenced in a study of blood T cell repertoires in COVID-19. Clones were sequenced by immunoSEQ multiplex PCR, and TCRdb holds only the in-frame ones, with some missing. Of about 15,000 clones in the sample, more than 70% were seen once. Sequenced material: peripheral blood. The receptors derive from a human donor in a cohort sampled during active COVID-19.

CDR3 in DNA: TGTGCCAGCTCACAAGGACACCGATATAGTTATACCTACGAGCAGTACTTC. Protein product: CASSQGHRYSYTYEQYF. This chain links TRBV18 with TRBJ2-7; tentative D call: TRBD1 (5 bases). This CDR3 region has 17 residues. V was pared by 4 bases and J by 2 bases, with 21 bases between. Germline CDR1 and CDR2: KGHSH and LQKENI.

A single count supports this clone. The chain uses TRBV5-6 and TRBJ2-3; D possibly corresponds to TRBD1 (5 bases). CDR1 is SGHDT, CDR2 YYEEEE, per germline. There are 17 residues in the CDR3. Trimming took off 4 bases at V and 3 bases at J, with 21 bases between the two ends. The CDR3 DNA is TGTGCCAGCAGCAAAGAATGGGGCAGCGCCGTAACAGATACGCAGTATTTT. Residues: CASSKEWGSAVTDTQYF.

The CDR3 here is CASSLVVATEAFF. The CDR3 bases are TGTGCCAGCAGTTTAGTCGTGGCCACTGAAGCTTTCTTT. V and J are TRBV28 and TRBJ1-1; D remains ambiguous. The CDR3 length is 13 residues. Trimming removed 2 bases from V and 4 bases from J, with 8 bases in between. Germline V gives CDR1 MDHEN, CDR2 SYDVKM.

The chain links TRBV27 to TRBJ2-7, with D maybe TRBD1 (6 bases). The germline V gene has CDR1 MNHEY and CDR2 SMNVEV (reference sequence). This CDR3 is 16 amino acids long. Trimming removed 8 bases at V and 6 bases at J, with 26 bases between. In nucleotides, the CDR3 is TGTGCCAGCTACTCCCCAAAACAGGGAAGGACGAGCGAGCAGTACTTC. This encodes CASYSPKQGRTSEQYF.

The gene calls are TRBV12-2 and TRBJ2-7; TRBD2, the D gene given by the table, was not confirmed from the DNA. TRBV12-2 is listed as a pseudogene. The CDR3 covers 15 residues. The chain's CDR3 is CASRLDRGNFYEQYF. CDR3 DNA: TGTGCAAGTCGCTTAGACCGCGGGAATTTCTACGAGCAGTACTTC.

V gene TRBV5-3 combines with J gene TRBJ2-7; the D gene is possibly TRBD2 (6 bases). TRBV5-3 is filed as an ORF, its function uncertain. The CDR3 is 18 amino acids. Trimming took 0 bases from V and 4 from J, leaving 23 bases between them. CDR3 DNA sequence: TGTGCCAGAAGCTTGGCCGGAGGGCGACGGAAGGGGAGGTACGAGCAGTACTTC. Translating gives CARSLAGGRRKGRYEQYF.

The chain couples TRBV19 to TRBJ1-3; no clear D. Germline values: CDR1 LNHDA, CDR2 SQIVND (reference sequence). The V and J ends lost 10 bases and 0 bases respectively, with 13 bases between them. This CDR3 comprises 14 residues. CDR3 sequence reads: CATEEYHSGNTIYF. CDR3 DNA sequence: TGTGCCACTGAGGAGTACCACTCTGGAAACACCATATATTTT.

The V gene is TRBV9, the J gene TRBJ2-1; maybe TRBD2 (6 bases). Germline values: CDR1 SGDLS, CDR2 YYNGEE. This CDR3 is 15 amino acids long. Between the trimmed V and J ends, which lost 0 bases and 6 bases, there was a span of 13 bases. The CDR3 sequence is CASSVGFSTSNEQFF. The CDR3 coding sequence is TGTGCCAGCAGCGTAGGATTTTCGACTAGCAATGAGCAGTTCTTC.

The chain is built from TRBV7-3 and TRBJ1-3; maybe TRBD1 (5 bases). This CDR3 is built from 13 residues. Germline V gives CDR1 SGHTA, CDR2 FQGTGA. Between the trimmed V and J ends, which lost 5 bases and 9 bases, there was a span of 14 bases. The CDR3 DNA reads as TGTGCCAGCAGCACCGACAGTGCCTCCACCATATATTTT. Translated: CASSTDSASTIYF.

The V call is TRBV18, the J call TRBJ2-7, with 10 bases fitting TRBD1. In germline, CDR1 is KGHSH, CDR2 LQKENI. The CDR3 extends over 15 amino acids. V was pared by 1 base and J by 2 bases, with 2 bases of the junction left unmatched. The CDR3 protein is CASSPQGQGPYEQYF. The CDR3 region has the DNA TGTGCCAGCTCACCACAGGGACAGGGGCCCTACGAGCAGTACTTC.

This clone was recorded a few times. This chain connects TRBV11-2 to TRBJ2-2; D possibly corresponds to TRBD2 (5 bases). This CDR3 spans 13 amino acids. Germline V gives CDR1 SGHAT, CDR2 FQNNGV. Trimming took 7 bases from V and 5 from J, leaving 11 bases between them. Here the CDR3 reads CASKRAGTGELFF. CDR3 bases: TGTGCCAGCAAGAGGGCCGGAACCGGGGAGCTGTTTTTT.

The genes are TRBV19 and TRBJ2-7, with 8 bases identical to TRBD2. This CDR3 has 15 amino acids. CDR1 and CDR2 (germline): LNHDA, SQIVND (reference sequence). With V trimmed by 5 bases and J by 0 bases, 6 bases remained unmatched. Here the CDR3 DNA reads TGTGCCAGTAGTCCACGGGGGGGAATCTCCTACGAGCAGTACTTC. Translating gives CASSPRGGISYEQYF.

The gene calls are TRBV9 and TRBJ2-2; no clear D gene. The CDR3 spans 14 residues. The V end was cut by 0 bases, the J end by 6 bases, with 9 bases between. Germline lookup yields CDR1 SGDLS and CDR2 YYNGEE. In DNA, the CDR3 is TGTGCCAGCAGCGTAGCTCGGGTGGCCGGGGAGCTGTTTTTT. This gives the protein CASSVARVAGELFF.

V gene TRBV2 combines with J gene TRBJ1-6, with 11 bases aligning to TRBD1. CDR1 and CDR2 from the germline V gene are SNHLY and FYNNEI. After removal of 4 bases from V and 7 bases from J, the junction contained 6 bases not matched to a gene. This CDR3 has 16 amino acids. CDR3 in amino acids: CASSGTGGARNSPLHF. The CDR3 nucleotides are TGTGCCAGCAGTGGGACAGGGGGCGCTAGGAATTCACCCCTCCACTTT.

The CDR3 region is CASRFTGFLYQPQHF. CDR3 nucleotide sequence: TGTGCCAGTAGATTCACAGGGTTCCTCTATCAGCCCCAGCATTTT. The V and J genes are TRBV19 and TRBJ1-5; tentatively, D is TRBD1 (6 bases). This CDR3 has 15 residues. V gave up 6 bases and J gave up 5 bases, with 17 bases separating them. Germline-derived CDR1 and CDR2 are LNHDA and SQIVND (reference sequence).

The J gene is TRBJ2-5, the V gene TRBV28, with 10 positions matching TRBD2. CDR1 and CDR2 from the germline V gene are MDHEN and SYDVKM. The CDR3 consists of 16 residues. V was clipped by 9 bases and J by 6 bases; unmatched bases: 16. CDR3 sequence (DNA): TGTGCCAGTAGAAGCGAGAGAGCGGGAGGGCGCAAGACCCAGTACTTC. Its protein is CASRSERAGGRKTQYF.

The chain recombines TRBV6-4 with TRBJ2-7, with D possibly matching TRBD1 (6 bases). The CDR3 is made up of 14 amino acids. Germline V gene lookup returns CDR1 MRHNA and CDR2 SNTAGT. V lost 6 bases and J lost 7, with 19 bases in between. The DNA for the CDR3 is TGTGCCAGCAGCCTTGGGCAGGGGCGACCAGAGCAGTACTTC. It translates to CASSLGQGRPEQYF.

This chain connects TRBV19 to TRBJ2-2, with D uncertain. Between the trimmed V and J ends, which lost 3 bases and 4 bases, there was a span of 12 bases. In germline, CDR1 is LNHDA, CDR2 SQIVND (reference sequence). The CDR3 is 15 residues long. In nucleotides, the CDR3 is TGTGCCAGTAGTATCCTTTCGTCCCTCACCGGGGAGCTGTTTTTT. This gives the protein CASSILSSLTGELFF.

The chain combines TRBV6-5 with TRBJ2-2, with 7 bases aligning to TRBD1. CDR1 MNHEY and CDR2 SVGAGI come from the germline V gene. The V and J ends lost 5 bases and 4 bases, in that order; junction bases with no gene match: 4. CDR3 size: 14 residues. In DNA form, the CDR3 reads TGTGCCAGCAGTAAAAGGGGGCCCACCGGGGAGCTGTTTTTT. Residues: CASSKRGPTGELFF.

The rearrangement uses TRBV5-4 and TRBJ2-1; 8 bases agree with TRBD2. The ends lost 4 bases at V and 0 bases at J; junction bases unmatched: 12. Per the germline V gene, CDR1 is SGHNT and CDR2 is YYREEE (reference sequence). The CDR3 runs 18 residues. The CDR3 DNA sequence: TGTGCCAGCAGCCCGGGGCGGGAGGTCTTGAGCTCCTACAATGAGCAGTTCTTC. It yields the protein CASSPGREVLSSYNEQFF.

The V and J genes are TRBV18 and TRBJ2-6; perhaps TRBD1 as D (5 bases). Germline V gene data show CDR1 as KGHSH and CDR2 as LQKENI. The CDR3 runs 17 residues. Trimming took off 5 bases at V and 1 base at J, with 15 bases between the two ends. DNA for the CDR3: TGTGCCAGCTCAAATCTGCCCCAGGGTTCTGGGGCCAACGTCCTGACTTTC. This gives the protein CASSNLPQGSGANVLTF.

In its sample, this clone was seen once. The V and J genes are TRBV1 and TRBJ1-2. TRBV1 is deemed a pseudogene. The CDR3 totals 15 residues. The CDR3 coding sequence is TGCACCAGCAGCCAGGAGGGGACCACTAACTATGGCTACACCTTC. This translates into CTSSQEGTTNYGYTF.